Each of the 12 T cell receptor beta chains below was sequenced from the same sample in a study of PD-1 blockade in classical Hodgkin lymphoma. The method was immunoSEQ multiplex PCR; TCRdb's version includes in-frame clones alone and lacks a portion of them. The top ten hold roughly 7.3% of the sample, which has about 22,000 clones, 60% to 85% seen once. There was relapse after autologous stem cell transplantation in every patient, and there was variation in brentuximab vedotin exposure. The material sequenced was peripheral blood mononuclear cells (PBMCs), taken before the second cycle of nivolumab. These receptors were collected from a human donor with classical Hodgkin lymphoma.

This clone was observed a single time. The rearrangement links TRBV9 to TRBJ1-1; D is ambiguous. The V and J ends lost 0 bases and 1 base respectively, with 4 bases between them. The CDR3 loop spans 13 amino acids. CDR1 is SGDLS and CDR2 is YYNGEE in the germline V gene. CDR3 DNA: TGTGCCAGCAGCGTAGGGGAGAACACTGAAGCTTTCTTT. The encoded protein is CASSVGENTEAFF.

This clone occurred a few times. The rearrangement links TRBV29-1 to TRBJ1-1, with 7 bases fitting TRBD1. This CDR3 contains 12 residues. Trimming cost V 5 bases and J 6 bases; bases outside gene matches: 6. Germline V gene data show CDR1 as SQVTM and CDR2 as ANQGSEA. As DNA, the CDR3 is TGCAGCGTTCAACAGGGGAGACCTGAAGCTTTCTTT. As protein: CSVQQGRPEAFF.

As for this clone: A single base separates this from a much larger clone, so it may be a read error. Other DNA sequences in this specimen translate into the identical CDR3. V and J are TRBV11-2 and TRBJ2-7; D gene uncertain. Trimming removed 1 base at V and 3 bases at J, with 7 bases between. Per the germline V gene, CDR1 is SGHAT and CDR2 is FQNNGV. The CDR3 length is 13 residues. The DNA for the CDR3 is TGTGCCAGCAGCTTAGGCGACGGCTACGAGCAGTACTTC. It yields the protein CASSLGDGYEQYF.

The J gene is TRBJ2-3, the V gene TRBV29-1, with D perhaps TRBD1 (5 bases). In germline, CDR1 is SQVTM, CDR2 ANQGSEA. The CDR3 is 15 amino acids. Trimming pared 4 bases from V and 0 bases from J, leaving 14 bases between. The CDR3 coding sequence is TGCAGCGTTGCGCCACAGGTGACTAGCACAGATACGCAGTATTTT. It is translated as CSVAPQVTSTDTQYF.

The J gene is TRBJ2-1, the V gene TRBV21-1; TRBD2 reflects the table's D call only, with no check against the DNA. TRBV21-1 is reported as a pseudogene. The CDR3 has 17 amino acids. The CDR3 spells CARLPAGGFDSYNEQFF. DNA for the CDR3: TGTGCCAGACTCCCTGCGGGGGGTTTTGACTCCTACAATGAGCAGTTCTTC.

The J gene is TRBJ2-7, the V gene TRBV11-3, with D maybe TRBD2 (5 bases). This CDR3 is built from 14 residues. Germline V gene lookup returns CDR1 SGHNT and CDR2 YENEEA. Trimming pared 4 bases from V and 3 bases from J, leaving 13 bases between. DNA of the CDR3: TGTGCCAGCAGCTCGACCGGACTGCACTACGAGCAGTACTTC. This encodes CASSSTGLHYEQYF.

The count of this clone is one. CDR3 sequence reads: CASRPDSLSNQPQHF. In DNA form, the CDR3 reads TGTGCCAGCAGGCCGGACAGCCTAAGCAATCAGCCCCAGCATTTT. The V call is TRBV2, the J call TRBJ1-5; TRBD1 might be the D (6 bases). This CDR3 is built from 15 residues. Germline CDR1 is SNHLY and CDR2 is FYNNEI. V shed 6 bases and J shed 1 base, with 13 bases lying between them.

The chain links TRBV5-1 to TRBJ1-4; D not resolved. Per the germline V gene, CDR1 is SGHRS and CDR2 is YFSETQ. CDR3 length: 16 residues. V was trimmed by 4 bases and J by 0 bases, leaving 13 bases between them. In DNA, the CDR3 is TGCGCCAGCAGCCCAGGATGGGCGGCAACTAATGAAAAACTGTTTTTT. Translating gives CASSPGWAATNEKLFF.

The chain joins TRBV6-5 to TRBJ1-5; tentatively, D is TRBD1 (5 bases). Trimming left V 5 bases short and J 7 bases short, with 15 bases between. Germline V CDR1 and CDR2: MNHEY, SVGAGI. This CDR3 comprises 14 residues. The CDR3 DNA reads TGTGCCAGCAGTAAAAGGGGACCGGAGCAGCCCCAGCATTTT. It is translated as CASSKRGPEQPQHF.

This clone was recorded once. V usage is TRBV29-1 and J usage is TRBJ2-7; perhaps TRBD2 as D (5 bases). The length of the CDR3 is 12 residues. CDR1 is SQVTM and CDR2 is ANQGSEA in the germline V gene. Trimming left V 4 bases short and J 1 base short, with 8 bases between. The CDR3 sequence is CSVAGFSYEQYF. The CDR3 DNA is TGCAGCGTTGCGGGGTTTTCCTACGAGCAGTACTTC.

CDR3 nucleotides: TGTGCCAGCAGCTTCTTTGTGGGTGCTGGCTACACCTTC. This sequence encodes CASSFFVGAGYTF. The chain recombines TRBV11-2 with TRBJ1-2; no firm D call. Trimming removed 3 bases from V and 7 bases from J, with 12 bases in between. Germline V gene lookup returns CDR1 SGHAT and CDR2 FQNNGV. This CDR3 has 13 residues.

Worth noting for this clone: The junction and the germline gene differ at one end; a read error may be behind it. The chain is built from TRBV28 and TRBJ1-5; D unresolved. Germline CDR1 is MDHEN and CDR2 is SYDVKM. The CDR3 has 14 residues. The CDR3 sequence is CASSSPSSNQPQHF. DNA of the CDR3: TGTGCCAGTAGTTCCCCCAGTAGCAATCAGCCCCAGCATTTT.